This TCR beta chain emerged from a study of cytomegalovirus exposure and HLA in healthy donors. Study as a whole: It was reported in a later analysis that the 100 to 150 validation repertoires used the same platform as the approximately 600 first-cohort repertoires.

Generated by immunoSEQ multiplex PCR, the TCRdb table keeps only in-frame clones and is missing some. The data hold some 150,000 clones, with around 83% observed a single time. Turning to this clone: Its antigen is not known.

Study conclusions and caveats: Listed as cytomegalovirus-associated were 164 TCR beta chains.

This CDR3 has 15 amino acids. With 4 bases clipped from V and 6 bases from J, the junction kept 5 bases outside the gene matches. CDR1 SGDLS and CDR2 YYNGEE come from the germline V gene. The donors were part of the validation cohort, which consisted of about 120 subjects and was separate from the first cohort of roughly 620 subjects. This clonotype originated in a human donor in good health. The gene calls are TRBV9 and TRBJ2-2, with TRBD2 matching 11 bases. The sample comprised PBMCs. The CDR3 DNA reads TGTGCCAGCAGCCCACTAGCGGGAGCGGCCGGGGAGCTGTTTTTT. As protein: CASSPLAGAAGELFF.